This record concerns one T cell receptor (beta chain) sequence. Its specificity is unknown. The sequencing template was cDNA reverse transcribed from extracted RNA. The protocol was immunoSEQ multiplex PCR, while the TCRdb copy is restricted to in-frame clones and leaves out a portion. The data show some 200,000 clones, with about 40% seen just once and roughly 2.6% held by the top ten. V gave up 0 bases and J gave up 4 bases, with 12 bases separating them. Germline CDR1 is GTSNPN and CDR2 is SVGIG (reference sequence). The CDR3 has 14 residues. The sample belongs to a study of CD8+ T cells in alopecia areata. In the study overall: Twice a day, 5 to 10 mg of oral tofacitinib was administered to treated patients. Study-wide points: Expanded CD8+ clones among the top 100, as well as scalp clonality, were significantly decreased by tofacitinib. Many of the expanded lesional clones endured in scalp and blood while on tofacitinib.

Treatment described: oral pan-JAK inhibitor, 5-10 mg twice daily. Isolation of CD4+ and CD8+ T cells from PBMCs was achieved by sorting. The sample in question was CD4+ T cells sorted from blood, obtained at approximately week 37, from a patient treated with tofacitinib. The gene calls are TRBV30 and TRBJ1-2; the D gene is possibly TRBD1 (6 bases). The clonotype originates from a human donor with alopecia areata. This CDR3 is CAWSVKGGGYGYTF. In DNA form, the CDR3 reads TGTGCCTGGAGTGTAAAAGGGGGTGGCTATGGCTACACCTTC.